The rows below give T cell receptor beta chains drawn from one sample of a study of cytomegalovirus exposure and HLA in healthy donors. TCRdb's copy holds only in-frame clones and misses some; the assay was immunoSEQ multiplex PCR. Of 200,000 to 250,000 clones listed, around 80% were seen once; the top ten hold 3.5% to 4%. The sequenced sample consisted of PBMCs. The receptors were gathered from a male donor in good health and CMV-seronegative. Each CDR3 is given with its conserved first and last residue. The D gene is left open where the match is weak. The size field is filled for only some rows; it gives once, few, many or a size class.

clone size | J gene | V gene | D gene | CDR3 protein | CDR3 DNA
. | TRBJ2-5 | TRBV11-3 | . | CASSLGSETQYF | TGTGCCAGCAGCTTAGGTTCGGAGACCCAGTACTTC
. | TRBJ1-1 | TRBV21-1 | . | CASSKDGSGRRVGEAFF | TGTGCCAGCAGCAAAGATGGCTCGGGTAGGAGGGTTGGGGAAGCTTTCTTT
. | TRBJ2-7 | TRBV6-5 | TRBD1 | CASRPPGQNSYEQYF | TGTGCCAGCAGGCCCCCGGGACAGAACTCCTACGAGCAGTACTTC
. | TRBJ2-1 | TRBV11-2 | TRBD1 | CASSLSTGYYNEQFF | TGTGCCAGCAGCTTATCGACAGGGTATTACAATGAGCAGTTCTTC
once | TRBJ1-1 | TRBV10-1 | TRBD1 | CASSDPGTGYTEAFF | TGCGCCAGCAGTGATCCCGGGACAGGATACACTGAAGCTTTCTTT
. | TRBJ2-1 | TRBV7-3 | . | CASSPAGTFYNEQFF | TGTGCCAGCAGCCCCGCCGGGACATTCTACAATGAGCAGTTCTTC
. | TRBJ2-7 | TRBV6-5 | . | CASRGGSVYEQYF | TGTGCCAGCAGGGGGGGAAGCGTCTACGAGCAGTACTTC
. | TRBJ2-2 | TRBV2 | TRBD1 | CASTPGQTNTGELFF | TGTGCCAGCACCCCGGGACAGACGAACACCGGGGAGCTGTTTTTT
. | TRBJ1-5 | TRBV18 | TRBD1 | CASSPPDRGNQPQHF | TGTGCCAGCTCACCACCGGACAGGGGCAATCAGCCCCAGCATTTT
. | TRBJ2-7 | TRBV2 | TRBD2 | CASRPIGTSGVYEQYF | TGTGCCAGCAGACCAATTGGGACTAGCGGGGTCTACGAGCAGTACTTC
. | TRBJ1-3 | TRBV11-2 | . | CASSLGLMSSGNTIYF | TGTGCCAGCAGCTTAGGCTTAATGAGCTCTGGAAACACCATATATTTT
. | TRBJ2-6 | TRBV18 | . | CASSPRSSGANVLTF | TGTGCCAGCTCACCGCGTAGCTCTGGGGCCAACGTCCTGACTTTC
few | TRBJ2-3 | TRBV29-1 | TRBD2 | CSVASGSWIGTQYF | TGCAGCGTTGCAAGCGGGAGCTGGATCGGTACGCAGTATTTT
once | TRBJ2-7 | TRBV6-1 | TRBD1 | CASIRTGIAYEQYF | TGTGCCAGCATTCGGACAGGGATCGCCTACGAGCAGTACTTC
. | TRBJ1-5 | TRBV19 | TRBD1 | CASSTAPGGGQPQHF | TGTGCCAGTAGTACCGCCCCAGGGGGCGGTCAGCCCCAGCATTTT
. | TRBJ1-2 | TRBV6-5 | . | CASSYHQGNVGYTF | TGTGCCAGCAGTTATCACCAGGGTAACGTTGGCTACACCTTC